This section outlines one T cell receptor beta chain sequence together with its context. What it binds is unknown. The data are from a study of OX40 agonist ivuxolimab in advanced cancers. Findings and caveats of the study: At 0.1 to 3.0 mg/kg, CD4+ and CD8+ blood T cells expanded clonally by week 6.

Profiling relied on immunoSEQ multiplex PCR, and the TCRdb table lists in-frame clones only, not all of them. The sample lists 40,000 to 45,000 clones, 65% to 85% occurring once. The V end lost 5 bases, the J end lost 5 bases, and 13 bases lay between the germline ends. In germline, CDR1 is PRHDT, CDR2 FYEKMQ (reference sequence). The CDR3 is made up of 13 amino acids. The V and J genes are TRBV13 and TRBJ2-7; unclear D gene. The material sequenced was CD4+ or CD8+ T cells sorted from blood, taken in a trial of the OX40 agonist ivuxolimab. This clonotype was obtained from an adult with an advanced solid tumor such as melanoma, head and neck, liver or kidney cancer. In DNA form, the CDR3 reads TGTGCCAGCAGCCCTAATGGTTTGCACGAGCAGTACTTC. Translation: CASSPNGLHEQYF. The full variable domain, its missing parts supplied by reference TRBV13 and TRBJ2-7, is AAGVIQSPRHLIKEKRETATLKCYPIPRHDTVYWYQQGPGQDPQFLISFYEKMQSDKGSIPDRFSAQQFSDYHSELNMSSLELGDSALYFCASSPNGLHEQYFGPGTRLTVT.